Shown below are 32 T cell receptor beta chains from a single sample sequenced in a study of cytomegalovirus exposure and HLA in healthy donors. Both 60 Vbeta primers and 13 Jbeta primers went into the PCR. Using immunoSEQ multiplex PCR, the repertoire was profiled, and TCRdb retains in-frame clones only, with some absent. The table has 150,000 to 200,000 clones, 75% seen once. Source material: PBMCs. These receptor sequences come from a woman aged 35 to 49 in good health and CMV-seropositive.

The genes are TRBV9 and TRBJ2-1, with a tentative D call TRBD2 (6 bases). The V gene lost 2 bases and the J gene lost 5 bases, with 14 bases spanning the gap. Germline V gene sequence: CDR1 SGDLS, CDR2 YYNGEE. CDR3 size: 15 residues. CDR3 loop: CASSVAGTGDNEQFF. CDR3 sequence (DNA): TGTGCCAGCAGCGTGGCGGGAACTGGGGACAATGAGCAGTTCTTC.

The rearrangement links TRBV28 to TRBJ2-7, with a tentative D call TRBD1 (6 bases). V lost 5 bases and J lost 0, with 11 bases in between. The CDR3 covers 14 residues. Germline V lookup: CDR1 MDHEN, CDR2 SYDVKM. CDR3 loop: CASSMTGDSYEQYF. CDR3 coding DNA: TGTGCCAGCAGTATGACAGGCGACTCCTACGAGCAGTACTTC.

This chain uses TRBV2 with TRBJ2-2; D is ambiguous. The V gene's germline CDR1 is SNHLY and CDR2 FYNNEI. Trimming took off 7 bases at V and 1 base at J, with 7 bases between the two ends. The CDR3 is 13 amino acids. The CDR3 nucleotides read TGTGCCAGCAATCCAGGGAACACCGGGGAGCTGTTTTTT. This codes for CASNPGNTGELFF.

The count of this clone is one. This chain uses TRBV5-1 with TRBJ2-3; 9 nucleotides agree with TRBD2. Germline V gives CDR1 SGHRS, CDR2 YFSETQ. This CDR3 region has 15 residues. V trimming: 6 bases; J trimming: 1 base; junction bases outside the gene matches: 6. This CDR3 is CASTIAGVGTDTQYF. The CDR3 nucleotides read TGCGCCAGCACCATAGCGGGAGTCGGCACAGATACGCAGTATTTT.

The gene calls are TRBV5-5 and TRBJ2-7; D remains unclear. The V gene lost 2 bases and the J gene lost 3 bases, with 6 bases spanning the gap. Germline-derived CDR1 and CDR2 are SGHKS and YYEKEE (reference sequence). CDR3 length: 12 amino acids. The CDR3 region is CASSLLGYEQYF. The CDR3 region has the DNA TGTGCCAGCAGCTTACTTGGCTACGAGCAGTACTTC.

Only a few counts were recorded for this clone. The J gene is TRBJ1-3, the V gene TRBV19, with D unresolved. V lost 5 bases to trimming and J lost 4 bases, with 18 bases between them. The CDR3 has 16 residues. CDR1 and CDR2 (germline): LNHDA, SQIVND (reference sequence). Here the CDR3 DNA reads TGTGCCAGTAGTCCCACGACTCGGAGCATGGGAAACACCATATATTTT. Its protein is CASSPTTRSMGNTIYF.

A word on this clone: At one end, the junction sequence differs from germline, possibly due to a read error. The chain combines TRBV7-7 with TRBJ2-2; tentatively, D is TRBD2 (6 bases). CDR3 length: 15 residues. The germline V gene has CDR1 SSHAT and CDR2 FNYEAQ (reference sequence). The CDR3 spells CASSPSSRRGGELFF. In DNA, the CDR3 is TGTGCTAGCAGCCCTAGTTCTCGGCGGGGCGGGGAGCTGTTTTTT.

This chain connects TRBV28 to TRBJ1-4; maybe TRBD1 (6 bases). The CDR3 is 16 residues long. Germline-derived CDR1 and CDR2 are MDHEN and SYDVKM. With 2 bases removed from V and 6 bases from J, the gap between germline ends came to 16 bases. CDR3 sequence reads: CASSLNGGRLDEKLFF. DNA of the CDR3: TGTGCCAGCAGTTTAAACGGGGGGCGTTTGGATGAAAAACTGTTTTTT.

Regarding this clone: A junction boundary mismatches the germline segment, possibly from a read error. The chain links TRBV6-5 to TRBJ1-2; the D gene is possibly TRBD1 (5 bases). From germline, CDR1 is MNHEY and CDR2 SVGAGI. The CDR3 has 12 amino acids. Written as DNA, the CDR3 is TGTGCCACTCTCTACAGGAACTCTGGCTACACCTTC. Translation: CATLYRNSGYTF.

This chain links TRBV7-9 with TRBJ2-1, with 7 bases lining up with TRBD1. J gave up 3 bases and V 1 base, and 3 bases lay outside the gene matches. This CDR3 has 15 residues. The V gene's germline CDR1 is SEHNR and CDR2 FQNEAQ (reference sequence). CDR3 DNA: TGTGCCAGCAGCTTAGGGGGGACAGACTACAATGAGCAGTTCTTC. Protein: CASSLGGTDYNEQFF.

The V gene is TRBV7-9, the J gene TRBJ2-3; TRBD1 agrees at 10 bases. The CDR3 is 14 residues long. The germline CDR1 and CDR2 sequences are SEHNR and FQNEAQ (reference sequence). V shed 5 bases and J 8 bases; nucleotides not matched to a gene: 7. The CDR3 spells CASSPGTGAATQYF. CDR3 bases: TGTGCCAGCAGCCCAGGGACAGGGGCCGCTACGCAGTATTTT.

J is TRBJ2-1 and V is TRBV5-1; 10 nucleotides agree with TRBD2. Per germline, CDR1 SGHRS and CDR2 YFSETQ. The J segment lost 9 bases and the V segment lost 0 bases, leaving 6 bases of the junction unmatched. The CDR3 loop spans 15 amino acids. The CDR3 DNA is TGCGCCAGCAGCTTGGCGGCTAGCGGGAGTTCTGAGCAGTTCTTC. It specifies CASSLAASGSSEQFF. The full variable domain, its missing parts supplied by reference TRBV5-1 and TRBJ2-1, is KAGVTQTPRYLIKTRGQQVTLSCSPISGHRSVSWYQQTPGQGLQFLFEYFSETQRNKGNFPGRFSGRQFSNSRSEMNVSTLELGDSALYLCASSLAASGSSEQFFGPGTRLTVL.

The chain has TRBV27 and TRBJ2-1; 11 positions match TRBD2. Germline CDR1 reads MNHEY; CDR2 reads SMNVEV (reference sequence). V shed 4 bases, J shed 6 bases, and the junction held 8 bases outside the gene matches. The CDR3 covers 16 residues. The CDR3: CASSSPGLAESNEQFF. CDR3 nucleotides: TGTGCCAGCAGTTCCCCGGGACTAGCGGAGAGCAATGAGCAGTTCTTC.

CDR3 sequence reads: CASSPLAGVDTGELFF. As DNA, the CDR3 is TGCGCCAGCAGCCCTCTAGCGGGAGTAGACACCGGGGAGCTGTTTTTT. This chain links TRBV5-1 with TRBJ2-2, with 10 bases lining up with TRBD2. Trimming took 4 bases from V and 3 from J; bases not matched to a gene: 6. Per the germline V gene, CDR1 is SGHRS and CDR2 is YFSETQ. CDR3 length: 16 residues. The whole variable domain, remainder taken from reference TRBV5-1 and TRBJ2-2, is KAGVTQTPRYLIKTRGQQVTLSCSPISGHRSVSWYQQTPGQGLQFLFEYFSETQRNKGNFPGRFSGRQFSNSRSEMNVSTLELGDSALYLCASSPLAGVDTGELFFGEGSRLTVL.

V and J are TRBV11-2 and TRBJ1-4, with D possibly matching TRBD1 (5 bases). Trimming took 5 bases from V and 5 from J, leaving 9 bases between them. The CDR3 has 13 amino acids. The germline V gene encodes CDR1 SGHAT and CDR2 FQNNGV. CDR3 sequence: CASSGGLNEKLFF. The CDR3 DNA follows: TGTGCCAGCAGCGGGGGACTGAATGAAAAACTGTTTTTT. The variable domain in full, with the rest retrieved from reference TRBV11-2 and TRBJ1-4, is EAGVAQSPRYKIIEKRQSVAFWCNPISGHATLYWYQQILGQGPKLLIQFQNNGVVDDSQLPKDRFSAERLKGVDSTLKIQPAKLEDSAVYLCASSGGLNEKLFFGSGTQLSVL.

The chain links TRBV9 to TRBJ1-2; 7 nucleotides agree with TRBD1. The V segment lost 3 bases and the J segment 2 bases; nucleotides outside the gene matches: 7. Per the germline V gene, CDR1 is SGDLS and CDR2 is YYNGEE. This CDR3 has 15 amino acids. The CDR3 DNA reads as TGTGCCAGCAGCGGCTTGGTAGGGGGCAACTATGGCTACACCTTC. Its protein product is CASSGLVGGNYGYTF.

The chain is built from TRBV5-4 and TRBJ1-1; no firm D call. Germline loops: CDR1 SGHNT, CDR2 YYREEE (reference sequence). V was clipped by 4 bases and J by 2 bases, with 9 bases between them. This CDR3 has 13 residues. CDR3 DNA sequence: TGTGCCAGCAGCCTCGGGATTAACACTGAAGCTTTCTTT. This gives the protein CASSLGINTEAFF.

DNA for the CDR3: TGCGCCAGCAGCTTGCAGACAGGGAAGGATTCACCCCTCCACTTT. Translated: CASSLQTGKDSPLHF. The chain joins TRBV5-1 to TRBJ1-6; 7 bases line up with TRBD1. The CDR3 extends over 15 amino acids. V lost 1 base to trimming and J lost 8 bases; unmatched junction nucleotides: 6. The germline gives CDR1 SGHRS, CDR2 YFSETQ.

This chain connects TRBV19 to TRBJ1-5, with D possibly matching TRBD1 (6 bases). Trimming cost V 4 bases and J 4 bases, with 17 bases left between them. The CDR3 totals 16 residues. Germline CDR1 and CDR2: LNHDA and SQIVND (reference sequence). Here the CDR3 reads CASSRNQGFGNQPQHF. CDR3 coding DNA: TGTGCCAGTAGTAGAAACCAGGGGTTTGGGAATCAGCCCCAGCATTTT. The full variable domain, rest sourced from reference TRBV19 and TRBJ1-5, is DGGITQSPKYLFRKEGQNVTLSCEQNLNHDAMYWYRQDPGQGLRLIYYSQIVNDFQKGDIAEGYSVSREKKESFPLTVTSAQKNPTAFYLCASSRNQGFGNQPQHFGDGTRLSIL.

Comments on this clone: This specimen includes other DNA sequences encoding the same CDR3. The V call is TRBV27, the J call TRBJ1-1, with D perhaps matching TRBD1 (5 bases). V was pared by 6 bases and J by 1 base, with 9 bases between. The germline V gene encodes CDR1 MNHEY and CDR2 SMNVEV (reference sequence). This CDR3 contains 13 residues. CDR3: CASSLDRNTEAFF. CDR3 coding DNA: TGTGCCAGCAGCCTAGACAGGAACACTGAAGCTTTCTTT.

The chain has TRBV4-2 and TRBJ2-1; D might be TRBD2 (5 bases). The V gene lost 0 bases and the J gene lost 3 bases, with 12 bases spanning the gap. This CDR3 spans 16 amino acids. CDR1 and CDR2 (germline): LGHNA, YNFKEQ. The CDR3 sequence is CASSQEFSAGYNEQFF. Written as DNA, the CDR3 is TGTGCCAGCAGCCAAGAGTTCTCGGCGGGCTACAATGAGCAGTTCTTC.

This chain joins TRBV7-9 and TRBJ1-4, with 7 bases fitting TRBD1. Germline V gene lookup returns CDR1 SEHNR and CDR2 FQNEAQ (reference sequence). The CDR3 is made up of 15 amino acids. V was clipped by 4 bases and J by 7 bases; unmatched bases: 9. The CDR3: CASSSGVRGLEKLFF. DNA of the CDR3: TGTGCCAGCAGCTCCGGGGTGAGGGGGCTTGAAAAACTGTTTTTT.

Points on this clone: The germline gene is not matched at one end of the junction; a read error may be the cause. The V call is TRBV6-5, the J call TRBJ1-1; 9 positions match TRBD1. Germline V gene sequence: CDR1 MNHEY, CDR2 SVGAGI. This CDR3 contains 15 residues. This CDR3 is CASSPLDRGNAEAFF. The CDR3 nucleotides read TGTGCCAGCAGCCCACTCGACAGGGGGAACGCTGAAGCTTTCTTT.

V gene TRBV5-4 combines with J gene TRBJ1-4, with 7 bases lining up with TRBD1. Germline CDR1 SGHNT, CDR2 YYREEE (reference sequence). This CDR3 is 15 amino acids long. After removal of 8 bases from V and 0 bases from J, the junction contained 7 bases not matched to a gene. For the CDR3, the DNA is TGTGCCAGTTCGGCAGACAGGGCAACTAATGAAAAACTGTTTTTT. Its translation is CASSADRATNEKLFF. The full variable domain, rest sourced from reference TRBV5-4 and TRBJ1-4, is ETGVTQSPTHLIKTRGQQVTLRCSSQSGHNTVSWYQQALGQGPQFIFQYYREEENGRGNFPPRFSGLQFPNYSSELNVNALELDDSALYLCASSADRATNEKLFFGSGTQLSVL.

For the CDR3, the DNA is TGTGCCAGCAGCTTATGGGGTCGGGGGGCGAACACTGAAGCTTTCTTT. This translates into CASSLWGRGANTEAFF. This chain joins TRBV7-9 and TRBJ1-1; tentative D call: TRBD1 (6 bases). The CDR3 consists of 16 residues. Germline-derived CDR1 and CDR2 are SEHNR and FQNEAQ (reference sequence). Trimming pared 2 bases from V and 1 base from J, leaving 14 bases between.

This clone showed up just a few times. The rearrangement links TRBV7-8 to TRBJ1-1, with TRBD1 as a possible D gene (5 bases). The germline V gene has CDR1 SGHVS and CDR2 FQNEAQ. The CDR3 is made up of 17 amino acids. V lost 7 bases, J lost 1 base, and 22 bases lay in between. In DNA, the CDR3 is TGTGCCAGCACCCTACGGGCAGGACACCTGACGAACACTGAAGCTTTCTTT. The encoded protein is CASTLRAGHLTNTEAFF.

V and J are TRBV10-2 and TRBJ2-2, with TRBD2 matching 9 bases. The germline gives CDR1 WSHSY, CDR2 SAAADI. This CDR3 is built from 17 residues. With 4 bases clipped from V and 5 bases from J, the junction kept 11 bases outside the gene matches. CDR3: CASSGLRGRAETGELFF. CDR3 nucleotides: TGCGCCAGCAGTGGACTTCGCGGGAGGGCCGAGACCGGGGAGCTGTTTTTT.

This clone was recorded a few times. V and J are TRBV4-3 and TRBJ1-3, with TRBD1 as a possible D gene (5 bases). CDR3 length: 15 amino acids. Germline values: CDR1 LGHNA, CDR2 YSLEER. V shed 0 bases and J shed 2 bases, with 8 bases lying between them. This CDR3 reads CASSQDMTAGNTIYF. The CDR3, as DNA: TGCGCCAGCAGCCAAGATATGACAGCTGGAAACACCATATATTTT.

The chain has TRBV15 and TRBJ1-1; no firm D call. Germline assignment: CDR1 LNHNV and CDR2 YYDKDF (reference sequence). V lost 5 bases to trimming and J lost 4 bases, with 11 bases between them. The CDR3 runs to 13 residues. CDR3 sequence reads: CATSSIRSTEAFF. The CDR3 bases are TGTGCCACCAGCTCCATCAGGTCCACTGAAGCTTTCTTT.

This clone is a singleton in its sample. V and J are TRBV30 and TRBJ2-1, with D possibly being TRBD2 (7 bases). There are 12 residues in the CDR3. CDR1 and CDR2 (germline): GTSNPN, SVGIG (reference sequence). The ends were cut back, 2 bases at V and 9 bases at J, with 11 bases in the middle. DNA of the CDR3: TGTGCCTGGAGTCGAGGGGGGGGTGAGCAGTTCTTC. Its protein product is CAWSRGGGEQFF.

The V call is TRBV28, the J call TRBJ2-3; D perhaps matches TRBD1 (6 bases). Trimming stripped 3 bases from V and 0 bases from J, with 13 bases between. This CDR3 is 16 amino acids long. Germline assignment: CDR1 MDHEN and CDR2 SYDVKM. CDR3 bases: TGTGCCAGCAGTTTCCCCGCAGGGGTCAGCACAGATACGCAGTATTTT. This codes for CASSFPAGVSTDTQYF.

V gene TRBV6-6 combines with J gene TRBJ2-7, with 7 bases matching TRBD1. Looked up from germline, CDR1 is MNHNY and CDR2 is SVGAGI (reference sequence). The CDR3 sequence is 16 residues long. V shed 8 bases, J shed 0 bases, and the junction held 13 bases outside the gene matches. CDR3 sequence (DNA): TGTGCCAGCTGGTACAGGGGAAACCCTTCCTCCTACGAGCAGTACTTC. Protein: CASWYRGNPSSYEQYF.